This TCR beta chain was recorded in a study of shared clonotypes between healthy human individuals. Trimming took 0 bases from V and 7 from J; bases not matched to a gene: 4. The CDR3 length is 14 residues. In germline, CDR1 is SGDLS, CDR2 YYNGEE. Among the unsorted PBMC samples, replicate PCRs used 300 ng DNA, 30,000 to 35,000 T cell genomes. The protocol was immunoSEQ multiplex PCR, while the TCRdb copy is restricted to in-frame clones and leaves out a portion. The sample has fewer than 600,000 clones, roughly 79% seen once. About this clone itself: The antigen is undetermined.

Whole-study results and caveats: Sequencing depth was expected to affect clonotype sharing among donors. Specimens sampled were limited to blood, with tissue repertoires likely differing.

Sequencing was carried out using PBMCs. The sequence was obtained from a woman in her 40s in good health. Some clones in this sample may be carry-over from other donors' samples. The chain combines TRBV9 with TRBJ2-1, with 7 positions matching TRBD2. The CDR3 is CASSVEREGNEQFF. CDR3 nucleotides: TGTGCCAGCAGCGTAGAGAGGGAGGGGAATGAGCAGTTCTTC. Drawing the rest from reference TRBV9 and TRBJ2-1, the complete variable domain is DSGVTQTPKHLITATGQRVTLRCSPRSGDLSVYWYQQSLDQGLQFLIQYYNGEERAKGNILERFSAQQFPDLHSELNLSSLELGDSALYFCASSVEREGNEQFFGPGTRLTVL.